Following are 8 T cell receptor beta chains from one sample sequenced in a study of T cell changes during pregnancy in multiple sclerosis. The table came from immunoSEQ multiplex PCR; TCRdb's copy has only in-frame clones and leaves some out. The sample has 56,000 or so clones; roughly nine tenths are singletons. Here the sequenced sample was peripheral blood, taken in the first trimester of pregnancy. The receptor source for this set is a female donor in good health, enrolled as a control in a pregnancy study.

The V gene is TRBV2, the J gene TRBJ2-7; D remains ambiguous. The germline V gene encodes CDR1 SNHLY and CDR2 FYNNEI. Deletions cut 4 bases from V and 5 bases from J, with 6 bases between. The length of the CDR3 is 11 residues. CDR3 DNA: TGTGCCAGCAGTGGGAGCCACGAGCAGTACTTC. This sequence encodes CASSGSHEQYF.

The CDR3 DNA sequence: TGTGCCAGCAGCCAAGACCTCCCGTCAGGGGGCGCGTATGGCTACACCTTC. Translated, it gives CASSQDLPSGGAYGYTF. V and J are TRBV14 and TRBJ1-2; 8 bases fit TRBD1. Germline assignment: CDR1 SGHDN and CDR2 FVKESK. The J segment lost 5 bases and the V segment lost 0 bases, leaving 11 bases of the junction unmatched. CDR3 size: 17 residues.

The DNA for the CDR3 is TGTGCCAGCACCTTGGGAGACAGGGGAAGAGATGGCTACACCTTC. The encoded protein is CASTLGDRGRDGYTF. V and J are TRBV28 and TRBJ1-2; 8 positions agree with TRBD1. The germline CDR1 and CDR2 sequences are MDHEN and SYDVKM. CDR3 length: 15 residues. V trimming: 7 bases; J trimming: 6 bases; junction bases outside the gene matches: 13.

The chain links TRBV15 to TRBJ1-1, with D possibly TRBD1 on 5 matching bases. Trimming took off 0 bases at V and 2 bases at J, with 7 bases between the two ends. CDR3 length equals 14 residues. Germline V gene sequence: CDR1 LNHNV, CDR2 YYDKDF (reference sequence). The CDR3 region has the DNA TGTGCCACCAGCAGAGACAGGGTTAACACTGAAGCTTTCTTT. It yields the protein CATSRDRVNTEAFF.

For this clone: The junction and the germline gene differ at one end; a read error may be behind it. The J gene is TRBJ2-1, the V gene TRBV7-6; D ambiguous. In germline, CDR1 is SGHVS, CDR2 FNYEAQ. This CDR3 is built from 16 residues. The CDR3 nucleotides are TGTGCCAGCAGCCTCTCCACTACGAGCTCCTACAATGGGCAGTTCTTC. It codes for CASSLSTTSSYNGQFF.

The V gene is TRBV2, the J gene TRBJ2-3; 10 bases fit TRBD2. J lost 1 base, V lost 6 bases, and 4 bases had no gene match. CDR3 length: 15 amino acids. In germline, CDR1 is SNHLY, CDR2 FYNNEI. The CDR3 DNA sequence: TGTGCCAGCAGGACCGGACTAGCGGGCACAGATACGCAGTATTTT. Translating gives CASRTGLAGTDTQYF.

The V and J genes are TRBV6-1 and TRBJ2-5; maybe TRBD1 (5 bases). Trimming left V 5 bases short and J 4 bases short, with 11 bases between. The CDR3 loop spans 13 amino acids. Germline values: CDR1 MNHNS, CDR2 SASEGT. The CDR3 reads CASSPRQGETQYF. DNA of the CDR3: TGTGCCAGCAGTCCCCGTCAGGGAGAGACCCAGTACTTC.

The CDR3 bases are TGCAGTGCTAGAGACCAACACGGCTACACCTTC. Translated: CSARDQHGYTF. The chain joins TRBV20-1 to TRBJ1-2; no definite D call. Trimming pared 0 bases from V and 8 bases from J, leaving 7 bases between. Germline V gene data show CDR1 as DFQATT and CDR2 as SNEGSKA (reference sequence). This CDR3 comprises 11 residues.